This T cell receptor beta chain originates from a study of blood T cell repertoires in COVID-19. The wider study: COVID-19 samples, acute and convalescent, were from the United States, Italy and Spain.

Sequenced by immunoSEQ multiplex PCR; TCRdb stores in-frame clones only, minus some. The table records under 150,000 clones, about 85% of them present only once. The CDR3 contains 14 residues. V lost 3 bases and J 4 bases, leaving 9 bases between the germline ends. Germline V gene lookup returns CDR1 LNHDA and CDR2 SQIVND (reference sequence). The sequenced sample was peripheral blood. This sequence originates from a man in his fifties with acute or convalescent COVID-19. V gene TRBV19 combines with J gene TRBJ1-4; possibly TRBD1 for D (6 bases). The CDR3 loop is CASSISRGNEKLFF. CDR3 DNA sequence: TGTGCCAGTAGTATCTCCAGGGGTAATGAAAAACTGTTTTTT.